These 21 T cell receptor beta chains were sequenced from one sample in a study of identical twins. TCRdb passed the 5' RACE reads through MiXCR, listing each CDR3 protein once. Among some 270,000 distinct CDR3 sequences, about 8.9% were seen once, and the ten largest hold 2.5% to 3.5%. These same data were also listed under a study on yellow fever vaccine responses in identical twins.

Material for sequencing was CD8+ T cells sorted from blood. The receptor set was obtained from a woman between 18 and 29 years old in good health.

The V gene is TRBV18, the J gene TRBJ2-6, with D possibly TRBD2 on 6 matching bases. V was trimmed by 0 bases and J by 9 bases, leaving 15 bases between them. This CDR3 spans 16 amino acids. The germline gives CDR1 KGHSH, CDR2 LQKENI. The CDR3 DNA reads TGTGCCAGCTCACCACCGACCCGGGAGAGTGGCAACGTCCTGACTTTC. Its protein product is CASSPPTRESGNVLTF.

To note about this clonotype: A clone one base away is much larger, so this may be a read error. This sequence joins TRBV7-9 and TRBJ2-1; D not certain. The CDR3 extends over 14 amino acids. Germline V gene data show CDR1 as SEHNR and CDR2 as FQNEAQ (reference sequence). CDR3 region: CACSLGQSYNEQFF. The DNA for the CDR3 is TGTGCCTGCAGCTTAGGGCAGTCCTACAATGAGCAGTTCTTC.

This clonotype was detected ten times or more. The chain carries TRBV20-1 and TRBJ1-1, with 10 positions matching TRBD1. V was pared by 6 bases and J by 14 bases, with 6 bases of the junction left unmatched. Germline CDR1 DFQATT, CDR2 SNEGSKA (reference sequence). The CDR3 length is 10 residues. The CDR3 loop reads CSAPTTGGFF. CDR3 DNA sequence: TGCAGTGCCCCGACGACAGGGGGCTTCTTT.

This clonotype was seen a handful of times. V and J are TRBV11-1 and TRBJ2-7; 7 bases are a match to TRBD1. Germline CDR1 reads SGHAT; CDR2 reads FQDESV (reference sequence). This CDR3 is 14 amino acids long. With V trimmed by 5 bases and J by 1 base, 5 bases remained unmatched. CDR3 amino acids: CASSMWDSSYEQYF. The CDR3 nucleotides read TGTGCCAGCAGCATGTGGGACAGTTCCTACGAGCAGTACTTC.

This clonotype has a handful of counts. J is TRBJ2-5 and V is TRBV6-5, with 10 bases fitting TRBD1. CDR1 MNHEY and CDR2 SVGAGI come from the germline V gene. The CDR3 is 16 residues long. After removal of 2 bases from V and 5 bases from J, the junction contained 8 bases not matched to a gene. The CDR3 DNA sequence: TGTGCCAGCAGTTACCTCCGGGACAGGGGACGGGAGACCCAGTACTTC. Its protein is CASSYLRDRGRETQYF.

The rearrangement joins TRBV12-3 or TRBV12-4 to TRBJ1-2; 7 positions agree with TRBD1. With V trimmed by 1 base and J by 6 bases, 5 bases remained unmatched. The CDR3 is 14 amino acids. The CDR3 DNA reads TGTGCCAGCAGTTTAGACAGGGGAGTCAATGGCTACACCTTC. Its protein is CASSLDRGVNGYTF.

This clonotype was observed a few times. CDR3 amino acids: CASSSTRGTSGVWNEQFF. CDR3 coding DNA: TGTGCCAGCAGTTCGACCCGCGGGACTAGCGGAGTGTGGAATGAGCAGTTCTTC. The V call is TRBV28, the J call TRBJ2-1, with 11 bases matching TRBD2. V shed 4 bases, J shed 7 bases, and the junction held 15 bases outside the gene matches. This CDR3 spans 18 amino acids. Germline values: CDR1 MDHEN, CDR2 SYDVKM.

DNA for the CDR3: TGCGCCAGCAGCCAAGATCGGGGGGTTGGGCCTTTGAGCGAGCAGTACTTC. Its translation: CASSQDRGVGPLSEQYF. The rearrangement links TRBV4-3 to TRBJ2-7; TRBD2 matches 7 bases. Trimming at V came to 0 bases and at J to 6 bases, leaving 14 bases not matched to a gene. This CDR3 region has 17 residues. The germline gives CDR1 LGHNA, CDR2 YSLEER.

Many counts were recorded for this clonotype. V usage is TRBV20-1 and J usage is TRBJ1-1; D ambiguous. The CDR3 runs 14 residues. The V gene lost 3 bases and the J gene lost 10 bases, with 21 bases spanning the gap. Germline lookup yields CDR1 DFQATT and CDR2 SNEGSKA (reference sequence). The CDR3 here is CSASSTTSLPPAFF. CDR3 bases: TGCAGTGCTAGCAGTACAACTAGTCTACCCCCAGCTTTCTTT.

This clonotype has only a few counts. The chain carries TRBV7-3 and TRBJ2-1, with 8 bases that match TRBD2. With V trimmed by 6 bases and J by 5 bases, 3 bases remained unmatched. The V gene's germline CDR1 is SGHTA and CDR2 FQGTGA. The CDR3 consists of 13 residues. DNA of the CDR3: TGTGCCAGCAGAATTAGCGGGGACAATGAGCAGTTCTTC. Translated: CASRISGDNEQFF.

The V call is TRBV7-9, the J call TRBJ2-7; D gene uncertain. The CDR3 loop spans 12 amino acids. Germline-derived CDR1 and CDR2 are SEHNR and FQNEAQ (reference sequence). V was clipped by 5 bases and J by 6 bases, with 11 bases between them. CDR3 coding DNA: TGTGCCAGCAGCCCCGTCTTCGGCGAGCAGTACTTC. This translates into CASSPVFGEQYF.

The V call is TRBV2, the J call TRBJ2-5, with D perhaps given as TRBD1 or TRBD2 (5 bases each). Germline CDR1 and CDR2: SNHLY and FYNNEI. V was cut by 8 bases and J by 3 bases, with 19 bases left in between. This CDR3 is built from 15 residues. The chain's CDR3 is CASGTSIKTEETQYF. The CDR3 region has the DNA TGTGCCAGCGGGACCTCCATTAAGACGGAAGAGACCCAGTACTTC.

V usage is TRBV7-9 and J usage is TRBJ2-7, with D tentatively TRBD2 (5 bases). The ends were cut back, 8 bases at V and 5 bases at J, with 19 bases in the middle. From germline, CDR1 is SEHNR and CDR2 FQNEAQ (reference sequence). The CDR3 consists of 14 residues. CDR3 loop: CASGNTSQYHEQYF. The CDR3, as DNA: TGTGCCAGCGGAAATACTAGTCAGTACCACGAGCAGTACTTC.

The chain couples TRBV28 to TRBJ1-2; D might be TRBD1 (5 bases). Trimming removed 3 bases from V and 7 bases from J, with 12 bases in between. Germline V gene sequence: CDR1 MDHEN, CDR2 SYDVKM. CDR3 length: 13 amino acids. CDR3 region: CASSLGGDRGYTF. CDR3 sequence (DNA): TGTGCCAGCAGTTTGGGAGGGGATCGTGGCTACACCTTC.

This clonotype was detected only a few times. The V gene is TRBV20-1, the J gene TRBJ2-1, with D maybe TRBD2 (6 bases). The CDR3 loop spans 14 amino acids. Trimming shortened V by 1 base and J by 2 bases, and 9 bases separated the two germline ends. The germline CDR1 and CDR2 sequences are DFQATT and SNEGSKA (reference sequence). The CDR3, as DNA: TGCAGTGCTAGAGCTCTAGCGACCTACAATGAGCAGTTCTTC. Amino acids: CSARALATYNEQFF.

In this sample, this clonotype turned up many times. The V gene is TRBV29-1, the J gene TRBJ2-1, with 8 bases lining up with TRBD1. Losses at the gene ends were 2 bases for V and 7 bases for J; bases not matched to a gene: 10. The CDR3 covers 15 residues. Per germline, CDR1 SQVTM and CDR2 ANQGSEA. The chain's CDR3 is CSVEIPGQALNEQFF. CDR3 nucleotide sequence: TGCAGCGTTGAAATCCCGGGACAGGCCTTAAATGAGCAGTTCTTC.

The rearrangement joins TRBV7-9 to TRBJ1-1, with 7 bases identical to TRBD1. Losses at the gene ends were 9 bases for V and 0 bases for J; bases not matched to a gene: 1. Germline CDR1 reads SEHNR; CDR2 reads FQNEAQ (reference sequence). This CDR3 region has 12 residues. In nucleotides, the CDR3 is TGTGCCAGGGACAGGCTGAACACTGAAGCTTTCTTT. Translation gives CARDRLNTEAFF.

This clonotype was seen more than once but under ten times. This rearrangement joins TRBV6-1 to TRBJ2-7; 9 bases map to TRBD1. The CDR3 has 14 amino acids. Per germline, CDR1 MNHNS and CDR2 SASEGT. V dropped 7 bases and J dropped 3; count of bases not matched to a gene: 7. The CDR3 nucleotides read TGTGCCAGCAAGGCGGACAGGGGCCACTACGAGCAGTACTTC. Translation: CASKADRGHYEQYF.

This clonotype was seen repeatedly, ten times or more. The rearrangement uses TRBV7-9 and TRBJ1-2, with no clear D. CDR3 size: 13 residues. CDR1 and CDR2 from the germline V gene are SEHNR and FQNEAQ (reference sequence). The V end was cut by 6 bases, the J end by 2 bases, with 10 bases between. CDR3 sequence reads: CASSPDGNYGYTF. The CDR3 DNA is TGTGCCAGCAGTCCCGACGGGAACTATGGCTACACCTTC. The variable domain in full, with the rest retrieved from reference TRBV7-9 and TRBJ1-2, is DTGVSQNPRHKITKRGQNVTFRCDPISEHNRLYWYRQTLGQGPEFLTYFQNEAQLEKSRLLSDRFSAERPKGSFSTLEIQRTEQGDSAMYLCASSPDGNYGYTFGSGTRLTVV.

The table lists this clonotype with a few counts. The chain employs TRBV5-1 and TRBJ2-7, with D perhaps TRBD2 (6 bases). Germline CDR1 reads SGHRS; CDR2 reads YFSETQ. Trimming removed 4 bases from V and 6 bases from J, with 29 bases in between. The CDR3 consists of 18 residues. The CDR3 sequence: CASSAGLSSFTAVGEQYF. The CDR3 DNA reads as TGCGCCAGCAGCGCGGGACTGTCCAGTTTTACGGCCGTGGGCGAGCAGTACTTC.

The J gene is TRBJ2-1, the V gene TRBV4-3, with 10 bases matching TRBD1. V was pared by 0 bases and J by 7 bases, with 3 bases of the junction left unmatched. The CDR3 is made up of 15 amino acids. Germline CDR1 LGHNA, CDR2 YSLEER. The CDR3 DNA is TGCGCCAGCAGCCAAGATCGGACAGGGGGTAATGAGCAGTTCTTC. As protein: CASSQDRTGGNEQFF.